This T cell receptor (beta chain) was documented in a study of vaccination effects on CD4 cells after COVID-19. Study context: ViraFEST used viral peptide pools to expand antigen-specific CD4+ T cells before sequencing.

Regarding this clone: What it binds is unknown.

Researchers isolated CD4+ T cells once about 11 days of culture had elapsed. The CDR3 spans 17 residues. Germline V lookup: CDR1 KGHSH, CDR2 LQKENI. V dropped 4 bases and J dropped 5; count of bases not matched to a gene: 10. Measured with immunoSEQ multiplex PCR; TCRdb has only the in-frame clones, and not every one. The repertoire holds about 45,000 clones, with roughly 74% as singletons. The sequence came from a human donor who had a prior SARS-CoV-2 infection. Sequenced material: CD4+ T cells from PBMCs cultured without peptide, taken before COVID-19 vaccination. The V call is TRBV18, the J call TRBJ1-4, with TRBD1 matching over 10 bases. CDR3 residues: CASSQFRPGQGNEKLFF. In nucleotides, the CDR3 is TGTGCCAGCTCACAATTTCGGCCGGGACAGGGGAATGAAAAACTGTTTTTT.